This record covers a single TCR beta chain. Its antigen is undetermined. Using immunoSEQ multiplex PCR, the repertoire was profiled, and TCRdb retains in-frame clones only, with some absent. The data hold 50,000 or so clones, with around 87% observed a single time. The germline gives CDR1 SGHNT, CDR2 YYREEE (reference sequence). V was pared by 3 bases and J by 4 bases, with 3 bases of the junction left unmatched. The CDR3 runs 15 residues. The data were taken from a study of PD-1 blockade in classical Hodgkin lymphoma. Points from the study as a whole: Causes of the repertoire differences remain undefined, possibly disease activity or prior therapy. It was among complete responders that baseline diversity resembled that of newly diagnosed patients.

As to time point: cycle 4 day 1 (C4D1), after five to seven weeks of nivolumab. Patients all relapsed after autologous stem cell transplantation, and there was variation in brentuximab vedotin exposure. The source was peripheral blood mononuclear cells (PBMCs), collected before the fourth cycle of nivolumab. The receptor's source is a human donor with classical Hodgkin lymphoma. V is TRBV5-4 and J is TRBJ2-1, with 11 positions matching TRBD2. In DNA, the CDR3 is TGTGCCAGCAGCTCCATAGCGGGAGGGTACAATGAGCAGTTCTTC. Its translation is CASSSIAGGYNEQFF.